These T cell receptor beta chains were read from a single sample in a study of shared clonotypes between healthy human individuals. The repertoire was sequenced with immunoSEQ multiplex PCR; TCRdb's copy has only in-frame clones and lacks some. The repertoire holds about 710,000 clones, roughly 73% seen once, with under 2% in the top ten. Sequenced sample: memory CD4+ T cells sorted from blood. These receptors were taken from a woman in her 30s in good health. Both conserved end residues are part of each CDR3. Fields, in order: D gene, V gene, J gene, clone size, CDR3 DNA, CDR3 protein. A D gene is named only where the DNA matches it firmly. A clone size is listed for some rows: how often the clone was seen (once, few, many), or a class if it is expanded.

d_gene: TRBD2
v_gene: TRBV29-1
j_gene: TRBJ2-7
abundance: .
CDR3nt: TGCAGCGTCGGACTAGCGGGAGATAGCTCCTACGAGCAGTACTTC
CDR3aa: CSVGLAGDSSYEQYF

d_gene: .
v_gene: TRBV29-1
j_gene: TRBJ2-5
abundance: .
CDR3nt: TGCAGCGTTGGGGGGGTGGGCCAAGAGACCCAGTACTTC
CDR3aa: CSVGGVGQETQYF

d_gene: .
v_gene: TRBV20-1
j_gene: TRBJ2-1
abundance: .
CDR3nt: TGCAGTGCCATCGACAAGCAGTTCTTC
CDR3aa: CSAIDKQFF

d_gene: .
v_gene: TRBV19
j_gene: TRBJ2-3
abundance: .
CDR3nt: TGTGCCAGTAGTACCGGCCGGGCGAGAGATACGCAGTATTTT
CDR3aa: CASSTGRARDTQYF

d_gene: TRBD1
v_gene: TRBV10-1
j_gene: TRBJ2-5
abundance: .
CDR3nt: TGCGCCAGCAGTACAGGGGATGGTCTAGAGACCCAGTACTTC
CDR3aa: CASSTGDGLETQYF

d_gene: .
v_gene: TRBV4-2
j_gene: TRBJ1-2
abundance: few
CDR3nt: TGTGCCAGCAGCCAAGCGACCCAGAACTATGGCTACACCTTC
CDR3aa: CASSQATQNYGYTF

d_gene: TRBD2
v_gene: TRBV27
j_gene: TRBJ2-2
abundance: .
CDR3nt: TGTGCCAGCAGTTTAAGGCCTAGCGGGAGTAACACCGGGGAGCTGTTTTTT
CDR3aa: CASSLRPSGSNTGELFF

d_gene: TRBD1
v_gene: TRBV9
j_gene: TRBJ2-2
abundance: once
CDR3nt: TGTGCCAGCAGGCCCGGGACAGGTGGCACCGGGGAGCTGTTTTTT
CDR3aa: CASRPGTGGTGELFF

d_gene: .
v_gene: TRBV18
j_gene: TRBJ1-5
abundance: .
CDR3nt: TGTGCCAGCTCACCAACCGGGTCAGGTTTAGGTCAGCCCCAGCATTTT
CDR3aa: CASSPTGSGLGQPQHF

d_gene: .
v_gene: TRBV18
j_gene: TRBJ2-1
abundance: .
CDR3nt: TGTGCCAGCTCAGCAAGTGTAGCCTACAATGAGCAGTTCTTC
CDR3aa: CASSASVAYNEQFF

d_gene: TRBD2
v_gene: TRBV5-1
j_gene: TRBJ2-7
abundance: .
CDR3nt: TGCGCCAGCAAGGAGGGCCTAGCGGGAAACTCCTACGAGCAGTACTTC
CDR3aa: CASKEGLAGNSYEQYF

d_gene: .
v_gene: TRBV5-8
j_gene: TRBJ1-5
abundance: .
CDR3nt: TGTGCCAGCAGCTTGGGGAGTTTGGGCAATCAGCCCCAGCATTTT
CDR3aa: CASSLGSLGNQPQHF

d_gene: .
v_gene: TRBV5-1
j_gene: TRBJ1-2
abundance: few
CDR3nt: TGCGCCAGCAGTGGTAATTCCGGGATCTATGGCTACACCTTC
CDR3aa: CASSGNSGIYGYTF

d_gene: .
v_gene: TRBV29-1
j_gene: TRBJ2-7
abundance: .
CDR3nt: TGCAGCGTTGGACACGTCTCCTACGAGCAGTACTTC
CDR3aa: CSVGHVSYEQYF

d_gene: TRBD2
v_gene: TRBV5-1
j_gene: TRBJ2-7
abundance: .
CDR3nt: TGCGCCAGCAGCACCGGGACTAGGCCCTACGAGCAGTACTTC
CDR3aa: CASSTGTRPYEQYF

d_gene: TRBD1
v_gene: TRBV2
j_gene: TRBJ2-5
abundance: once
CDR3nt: TGTGCCAGCACCACGGACAGGTACCAAGAGACCCAGTACTTC
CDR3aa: CASTTDRYQETQYF

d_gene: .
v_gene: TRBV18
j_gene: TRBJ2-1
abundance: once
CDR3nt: TGTGCCAGCTCACCACCACGAGGGACACCCGGCCATGAGCAGTTCTTC
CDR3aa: CASSPPRGTPGHEQFF

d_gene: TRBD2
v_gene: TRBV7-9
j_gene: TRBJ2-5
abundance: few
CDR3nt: TGTGCCAGCACCCCAGGCCCGGGACTAGCGGGAGGGGCGGGAGAGACCCAGTACTTC
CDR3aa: CASTPGPGLAGGAGETQYF

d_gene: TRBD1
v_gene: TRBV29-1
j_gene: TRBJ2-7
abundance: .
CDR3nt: TGCAGCGTTGTCCGACAGGGAACCGTTTGGGAGCAGTACTTC
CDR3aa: CSVVRQGTVWEQYF

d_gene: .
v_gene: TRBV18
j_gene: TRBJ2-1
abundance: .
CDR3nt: TGTGCCAGCTCACCAGTGGCCTTCGGCAATGAGCAGTTCTTC
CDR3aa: CASSPVAFGNEQFF

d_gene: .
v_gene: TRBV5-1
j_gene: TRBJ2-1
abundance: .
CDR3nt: TGCGCCAGCAGCTTGGCTTCTAGCTCCTACAATGAGCAGTTCTTC
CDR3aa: CASSLASSSYNEQFF

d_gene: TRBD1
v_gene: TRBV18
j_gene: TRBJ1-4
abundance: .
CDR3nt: TGTGCCAGCTCACCCCCTAACAGGGGATCCGAAGAAAAACTGTTTTTT
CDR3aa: CASSPPNRGSEEKLFF

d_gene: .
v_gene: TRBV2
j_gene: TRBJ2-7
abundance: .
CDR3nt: TGTGCCAGCCAGGGGGGGGTCCACGAGCAGTACTTC
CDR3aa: CASQGGVHEQYF

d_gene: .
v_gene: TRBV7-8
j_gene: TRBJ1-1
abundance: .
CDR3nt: TGTGCCAGCAGCTTATTCTCCCAGAACACTGAAGCTTTCTTT
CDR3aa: CASSLFSQNTEAFF

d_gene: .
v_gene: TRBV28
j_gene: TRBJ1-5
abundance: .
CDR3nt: TGTGCCAGCAGTCTACCACAGGGTCGGCAGCCCCAGCATTTT
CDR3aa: CASSLPQGRQPQHF

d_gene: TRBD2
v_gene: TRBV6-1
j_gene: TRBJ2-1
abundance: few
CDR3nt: TGTGCCAGCAGTGAATTGGCGGGAGGGCCCAATGAGCAGTTCTTC
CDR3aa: CASSELAGGPNEQFF

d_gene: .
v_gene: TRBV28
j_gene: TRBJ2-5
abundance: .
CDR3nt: TGTGCCAGCAGCCCCCCCGGGACGGCGGAGACCCAGTACTTC
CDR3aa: CASSPPGTAETQYF

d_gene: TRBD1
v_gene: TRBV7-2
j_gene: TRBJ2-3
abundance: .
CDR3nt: TGTGCCAGCAGCTTTAGGGGGCCAGATACGCAGTATTTT
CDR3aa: CASSFRGPDTQYF

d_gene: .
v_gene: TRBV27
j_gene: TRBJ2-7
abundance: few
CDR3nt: TGTGCCAGCAGTTTAAGGCTAGCGAGGGAGTATTCGTACGAGCAGTACTTC
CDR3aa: CASSLRLAREYSYEQYF

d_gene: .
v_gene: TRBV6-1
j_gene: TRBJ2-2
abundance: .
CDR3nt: TGTGCCAGCAGTGCTTACAGGGATCCCGGGGAGCTGTTTTTT
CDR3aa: CASSAYRDPGELFF

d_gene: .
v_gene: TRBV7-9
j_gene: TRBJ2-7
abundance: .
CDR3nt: TGTGCCAGCAGCCCCCCGTGGCCGGAAAGCAACGAGCAGTACTTC
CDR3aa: CASSPPWPESNEQYF

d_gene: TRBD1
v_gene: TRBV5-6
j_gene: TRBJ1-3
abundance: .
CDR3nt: TGTGCCAGCAGCGACAGGGGTATTGGAAACACCATATATTTT
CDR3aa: CASSDRGIGNTIYF

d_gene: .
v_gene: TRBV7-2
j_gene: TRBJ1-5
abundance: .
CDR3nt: TGTGCCAGCAGCAAAACGGGGTCCAATCAGCCCCAGCATTTT
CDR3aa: CASSKTGSNQPQHF

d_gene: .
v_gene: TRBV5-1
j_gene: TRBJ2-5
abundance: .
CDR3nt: TGCGCCAGCAGCTTGGGTGTGGGGGACTACCAAGAGACCCAGTACTTC
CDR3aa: CASSLGVGDYQETQYF

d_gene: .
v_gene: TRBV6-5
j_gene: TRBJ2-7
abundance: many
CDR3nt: TGTGCCAGCAGGCGGGACCCCTACGAGCAGTACTTC
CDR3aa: CASRRDPYEQYF

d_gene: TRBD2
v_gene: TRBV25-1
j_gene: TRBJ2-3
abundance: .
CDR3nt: TGTGCCAGCAGTGAATTGGGTAGCGGGAGCGGCACAGATACGCAGTATTTT
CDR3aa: CASSELGSGSGTDTQYF

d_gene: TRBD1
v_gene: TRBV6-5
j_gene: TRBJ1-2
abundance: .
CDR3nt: TGTGCCAGCAGGTCAGGGGGCTCGGTCTATGGCTACACCTTC
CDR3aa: CASRSGGSVYGYTF

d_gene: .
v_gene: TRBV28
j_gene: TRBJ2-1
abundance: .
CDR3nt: TGTGCCAGCAGCCAAAATTTGCGGATAGCCTACAATGAGCAGTTCTTC
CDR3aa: CASSQNLRIAYNEQFF

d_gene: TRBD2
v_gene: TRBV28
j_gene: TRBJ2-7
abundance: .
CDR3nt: TGTGCCAGCACCCCCGGGGGGGGTGGGAGCCGAGTCGAGCGGTACTTC
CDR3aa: CASTPGGGGSRVERYF

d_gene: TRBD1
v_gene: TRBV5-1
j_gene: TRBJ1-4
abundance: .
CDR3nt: TGCGCCAGCAGCCCCACAGGGGATCCTAATGAAAAACTGTTTTTT
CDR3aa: CASSPTGDPNEKLFF

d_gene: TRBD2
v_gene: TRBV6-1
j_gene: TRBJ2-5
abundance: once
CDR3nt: TGTGCCAGCAGTGAAGCTGCGGGGGTTGAGGAGACCCAGTACTTC
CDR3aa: CASSEAAGVEETQYF

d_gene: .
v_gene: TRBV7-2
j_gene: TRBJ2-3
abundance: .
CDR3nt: TGTGCCAGCAGTTCACCCCGATGGCCCCTCCCAGATACGCAGTATTTT
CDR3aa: CASSSPRWPLPDTQYF

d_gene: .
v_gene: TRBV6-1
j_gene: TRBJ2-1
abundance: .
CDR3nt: TGTGCCAGCAGAGTTGAAAATGAGCAGTTCTTC
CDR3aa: CASRVENEQFF

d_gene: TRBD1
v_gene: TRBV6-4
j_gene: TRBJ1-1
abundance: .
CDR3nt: TGTGCCAGCATCCCCTCGGGACAGGGGGGTTTTCTCACTGAAGCTTTCTTT
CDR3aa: CASIPSGQGGFLTEAFF

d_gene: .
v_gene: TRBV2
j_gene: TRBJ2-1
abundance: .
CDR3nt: TGTGCCAGCAGTGATGGGCAGGGGTACAATGAGCAGTTCTTC
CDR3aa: CASSDGQGYNEQFF

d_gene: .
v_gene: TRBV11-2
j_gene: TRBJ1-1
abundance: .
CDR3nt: TGTGCCAGCAGCCCGGCACAGCGTGAAGCTTTCTTT
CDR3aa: CASSPAQREAFF

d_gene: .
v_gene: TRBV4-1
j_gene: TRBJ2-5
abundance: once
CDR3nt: TGCGCCAGCAGCCAAGGTGGGCAGACAGAGACCCAGTACTTC
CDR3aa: CASSQGGQTETQYF

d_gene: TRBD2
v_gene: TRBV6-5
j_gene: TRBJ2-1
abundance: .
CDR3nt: TGTGCCAGCAGTTACTCGTATGACGGGAGGTACAATGAGCAGTTCTTC
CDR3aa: CASSYSYDGRYNEQFF

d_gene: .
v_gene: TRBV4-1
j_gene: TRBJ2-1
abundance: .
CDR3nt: TGCGCCAGCAGCCAAGATGCAGGGGGGAGCTCCTACAATGAGCAGTTCTTC
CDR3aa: CASSQDAGGSSYNEQFF

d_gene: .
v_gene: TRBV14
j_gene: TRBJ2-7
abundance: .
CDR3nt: TGTGCCAGCAGCCAGGCCTACGAGCAGTACTTC
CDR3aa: CASSQAYEQYF

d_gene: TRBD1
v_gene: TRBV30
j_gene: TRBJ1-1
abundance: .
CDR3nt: TGTGCCTGGCAACTCAGGGGGCAGCGTTACACTGAAGCTTTCTTT
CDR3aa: CAWQLRGQRYTEAFF

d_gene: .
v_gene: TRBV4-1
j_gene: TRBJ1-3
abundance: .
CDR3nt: TGCGCCAGCAGCCAAGTTTTGAGCTCTGGAAACACCATATATTTT
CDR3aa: CASSQVLSSGNTIYF